These 30 T cell receptor beta chains were sequenced from one sample in a study of T-cell memory formation after mild COVID-19. Each CDR3 protein is one row after TCRdb ran MiXCR on the 5' RACE reads. The sample yields under 450,000 distinct CDR3 sequences, approximately 14% seen once. Material: PBMCs or a T cell subset sorted from them (not recorded which). The receptors stem from a young man who had mild COVID-19 (a few samples of this study predate the infection). Cell type and time point are not known.

A few counts support this clonotype. The J gene is TRBJ2-7, the V gene TRBV2; D is unclear. CDR1 is SNHLY, CDR2 FYNNEI, per germline. The V end was cut by 1 base, the J end by 0 bases, with 4 bases between. The CDR3 runs 13 residues. CDR3 residues: CASSEGSSYEQYV. CDR3 bases: TGTGCCAGCAGTGAAGGTAGCTCCTACGAGCAGTACGTC.

The rearrangement uses TRBV18 and TRBJ2-7; D perhaps matches TRBD2 (5 bases). V gave up 3 bases and J gave up 4 bases, with 7 bases separating them. There are 12 residues in the CDR3. Germline CDR1 and CDR2: KGHSH and LQKENI. The CDR3: CASSPGEYEQYV. CDR3 nucleotides: TGTGCCAGCTCACCCGGGGAGTACGAGCAGTACGTC.

This clonotype has ten or more counts. The chain recombines TRBV4-3 with TRBJ2-1, with 7 nucleotides matching TRBD2. V lost 1 base, J lost 7 bases, and 16 bases stayed unmatched. Germline assignment: CDR1 LGHNA and CDR2 YSLEER. This CDR3 comprises 18 residues. CDR3 sequence reads: CASSQAPVGAGSGNEQFF. Written as DNA, the CDR3 is TGCGCCAGCAGCCAAGCACCGGTGGGAGCGGGGTCTGGGAATGAGCAGTTCTTC.

V usage is TRBV29-1 and J usage is TRBJ2-3; 7 bases align to TRBD2. CDR1 is SQVTM, CDR2 ANQGSEA, per germline. V dropped 3 bases and J dropped 4; count of bases not matched to a gene: 7. This CDR3 comprises 14 residues. This CDR3 is CSVETSYSPDTQYF. The CDR3 DNA is TGCAGCGTTGAGACTAGCTATTCCCCAGATACGCAGTATTTT.

The chain employs TRBV12-3 or TRBV12-4 and TRBJ1-2; D uncertain. CDR3 length: 14 residues. The V end lost 3 bases, the J end lost 2 bases, and 10 bases lay between the germline ends. The CDR3 DNA is TGTGCCAGCAGTTTCGGAGAACGCAACTATGGCTACACCTTC. It specifies CASSFGERNYGYTF.

This clonotype came up once. V is TRBV5-6 and J is TRBJ2-5; D is ambiguous. The germline V gene encodes CDR1 SGHDT and CDR2 YYEEEE. This CDR3 has 13 residues. Trimming removed 3 bases at V and 2 bases at J, with 8 bases between. The CDR3, as DNA: TGTGCCAGCAGCTGGCCCTTACAAGAGACCCAGTACTTC. Protein: CASSWPLQETQYF.

The rearrangement joins TRBV11-2 to TRBJ2-1; TRBD2 aligns across 7 bases. From germline, CDR1 is SGHAT and CDR2 FQNNGV. This CDR3 region has 16 residues. V lost 1 base, J lost 9 bases, and 12 bases stayed unmatched. Written as DNA, the CDR3 is TGTGCCAGCAGCTTAGCAAGCGGGGTATGGGAACGTGAGCAGTTCTTC. Translated, it gives CASSLASGVWEREQFF.

V is TRBV6-1 and J is TRBJ2-3; D not certain. The length of the CDR3 is 13 residues. Trimming shortened V by 7 bases and J by 2 bases, and 10 bases separated the two germline ends. Germline-derived CDR1 and CDR2 are MNHNS and SASEGT. The CDR3 loop reads CASILALTDTQYF. In nucleotides, the CDR3 is TGTGCCAGCATACTGGCCCTCACAGATACGCAGTATTTT.

This clonotype showed up many times. The chain joins TRBV5-1 to TRBJ1-1; D ambiguous. The germline V gene has CDR1 SGHRS and CDR2 YFSETQ. The ends were cut back, 5 bases at V and 1 base at J, with 12 bases in the middle. The CDR3 has 14 amino acids. The CDR3 is CASRKETENTEAFF. The CDR3 DNA follows: TGCGCCAGCAGAAAGGAGACGGAGAACACTGAAGCTTTCTTT.

This rearrangement joins TRBV23-1 to TRBJ2-6; weak D call: TRBD1 (5 bases). TRBV23-1 is filed as an ORF, its function uncertain. CDR3 size: 17 residues. Trimming cost V 6 bases and J 0 bases, with 15 bases left between them. The CDR3 region is CASRLPQAFSGANVLTF. CDR3 bases: TGCGCCAGCAGACTTCCACAGGCCTTCTCTGGGGCCAACGTCCTGACTTTC.

The V gene is TRBV5-1, the J gene TRBJ2-2; 7 nucleotides line up with TRBD1. The V gene's germline CDR1 is SGHRS and CDR2 YFSETQ. The CDR3 has 16 residues. V lost 0 bases to trimming and J lost 1 base; unmatched junction nucleotides: 3. CDR3 region: CASSLVGQMNTGELFF. CDR3 sequence (DNA): TGCGCCAGCAGCTTGGTGGGACAGATGAACACCGGGGAGCTGTTTTTT.

This clonotype was detected a few times. V usage is TRBV12-3 or TRBV12-4 and J usage is TRBJ2-7, with D possibly TRBD2 on 7 matching bases. The CDR3 extends over 12 amino acids. The V and J ends lost 6 bases and 6 bases respectively, with 12 bases between them. The CDR3 spells CASSPGGREQYV. Here the CDR3 DNA reads TGTGCCAGCAGCCCCGGGGGGCGCGAGCAGTACGTC.

The chain couples TRBV7-9 to TRBJ2-7; D gene unclear. From germline, CDR1 is SEHNR and CDR2 FQNEAQ (reference sequence). V was trimmed by 5 bases and J by 5 bases, leaving 16 bases between them. The CDR3 extends over 14 amino acids. The CDR3 nucleotides read TGTGCCAGCAGCGACTCCCTTCGGGCCAACGAGCAGTACTTC. Encoded protein: CASSDSLRANEQYF. Filled out from reference TRBV7-9 and TRBJ2-7, the complete variable domain reads DTGVSQNPRHKITKRGQNVTFRCDPISEHNRLYWYRQTLGQGPEFLTYFQNEAQLEKSRLLSDRFSAERPKGSFSTLEIQRTEQGDSAMYLCASSDSLRANEQYFGPGTRLTVT.

J is TRBJ2-7 and V is TRBV6-5; 9 bases map to TRBD1. V dropped 5 bases and J dropped 3; count of bases not matched to a gene: 8. CDR1 and CDR2 (germline): MNHEY, SVGAGI. This CDR3 is built from 15 residues. The CDR3 is CASSRSTGGSYEQYF. The CDR3 DNA reads as TGTGCCAGCAGTCGATCGACAGGGGGAAGCTACGAGCAGTACTTC.

The chain recombines TRBV12-3 or TRBV12-4 with TRBJ1-3; 11 bases fit TRBD1. The CDR3 has 18 residues. The J segment lost 0 bases and the V segment lost 2 bases, leaving 6 bases of the junction unmatched. The CDR3 loop is CASSLRGQGGFSGNTIYF. The CDR3 DNA is TGTGCCAGCAGTTTAAGGGGACAGGGGGGCTTCTCTGGAAACACCATATATTTT.

The rearrangement joins TRBV12-3 or TRBV12-4 to TRBJ2-1, with a tentative D call TRBD1 (5 bases). V lost 2 bases, J lost 7 bases, and 12 bases lay in between. The CDR3 has 14 residues. DNA for the CDR3: TGTGCCAGCAGTTTACCCCAGGGTCGAAATGAGCAGTTCTTC. Translating gives CASSLPQGRNEQFF.

The chain is built from TRBV7-2 and TRBJ2-5; D gene ambiguous. The CDR3 is made up of 15 amino acids. CDR1 is SGHTA, CDR2 FQGNSA, per germline. Deletions cut 1 base from V and 0 bases from J, with 9 bases between. The CDR3 DNA reads TGTGCCAGCAGCTTAGTTTGGCAGGACCAAGAGACCCAGTACTTC. Its protein product is CASSLVWQDQETQYF.

This sequence joins TRBV9 and TRBJ1-6; weak D call: TRBD1 (5 bases). Trimming removed 3 bases at V and 0 bases at J, with 16 bases between. Germline lookup yields CDR1 SGDLS and CDR2 YYNGEE. The CDR3 sequence is 18 residues long. The CDR3 nucleotides read TGTGCCAGCAGCGCCCGGGACGGACGATACTCCTATAATTCACCCCTCCACTTT. Translated: CASSARDGRYSYNSPLHF.

This clonotype showed up many times. V gene TRBV29-1 combines with J gene TRBJ1-1; 11 positions agree with TRBD1. Losses at the gene ends were 7 bases for V and 0 bases for J; bases not matched to a gene: 7. In germline, CDR1 is SQVTM, CDR2 ANQGSEA. CDR3 length: 15 amino acids. This CDR3 reads CSGTGGWGMNTEAFF. CDR3 nucleotides: TGCAGCGGGACAGGGGGCTGGGGTATGAACACTGAAGCTTTCTTT.

The chain combines TRBV7-2 with TRBJ2-3; D remains unclear. Germline V CDR1 and CDR2: SGHTA, FQGNSA. V lost 4 bases and J 1 base, leaving 9 bases between the germline ends. This CDR3 contains 14 residues. As DNA, the CDR3 is TGTGCCAGCAGCTCATACTTACGCACAGATACGCAGTATTTT. It specifies CASSSYLRTDTQYF.

V is TRBV2 and J is TRBJ2-3; no firm D call. From germline, CDR1 is SNHLY and CDR2 FYNNEI. Trimming shortened V by 7 bases and J by 1 base, and 9 bases separated the two germline ends. This CDR3 is built from 13 residues. CDR3 DNA sequence: TGTGCCAGCATCCAGAGCGGCACAGATACGCAGTATTTT. Its translation: CASIQSGTDTQYF.

The rearrangement joins TRBV7-9 to TRBJ1-6, with a weak D call TRBD1 (6 bases). V was shortened by 4 bases and J by 9 bases, with 10 bases between the two germline ends. The CDR3 covers 13 residues. The V gene's germline CDR1 is SEHNR and CDR2 FQNEAQ (reference sequence). This CDR3 is CASSSGGGSPLHF. The DNA for the CDR3 is TGTGCCAGCAGCTCGGGGGGCGGTTCACCCCTCCACTTT.

A few counts support this clonotype. The chain uses TRBV25-1 and TRBJ1-1; the D is unclear. This CDR3 comprises 11 residues. The V gene's germline CDR1 is MGHDK and CDR2 SYGVNS. Trimming pared 8 bases from V and 1 base from J, leaving 5 bases between. The CDR3 sequence: CASLRNTEAFF. In nucleotides, the CDR3 is TGTGCCAGCCTAAGGAACACTGAAGCTTTCTTT.

This sequence joins TRBV10-3 and TRBJ2-1, with D unresolved. This CDR3 has 15 amino acids. Germline V CDR1 and CDR2: ENHRY, SYGVKD. Trimming pared 2 bases from V and 2 bases from J, leaving 10 bases between. CDR3 sequence reads: CAISEMSAAYNEQFF. The CDR3, as DNA: TGTGCCATCAGTGAGATGAGTGCGGCCTACAATGAGCAGTTCTTC.

This clonotype was picked up many times. The genes are TRBV7-9 and TRBJ2-7; D unresolved. The CDR3 runs 14 residues. The ends were cut back, 5 bases at V and 4 bases at J, with 15 bases in the middle. In germline, CDR1 is SEHNR, CDR2 FQNEAQ (reference sequence). The CDR3 DNA reads as TGTGCCAGCAGCCCCCCACAACAGAATTACGAGCAGTACGTC. Translated, it gives CASSPPQQNYEQYV.

This clonotype was picked up many times. This chain connects TRBV5-1 to TRBJ2-2; tentatively, D is TRBD1 (7 bases). In germline, CDR1 is SGHRS, CDR2 YFSETQ. This CDR3 is built from 14 residues. The V end was cut by 7 bases, the J end by 3 bases, with 13 bases between. In nucleotides, the CDR3 is TGCGCCAGCTCGGAGGGACAGTACACCGGGGAGCTGTTTTTT. Protein product: CASSEGQYTGELFF. Full variable domain (remainder filled in from reference TRBV5-1 and TRBJ2-2): KAGVTQTPRYLIKTRGQQVTLSCSPISGHRSVSWYQQTPGQGLQFLFEYFSETQRNKGNFPGRFSGRQFSNSRSEMNVSTLELGDSALYLCASSEGQYTGELFFGEGSRLTVL.

This clonotype was counted only a few times. V gene TRBV20-1 combines with J gene TRBJ2-1; D is perhaps TRBD2 (5 bases). Germline CDR1 reads DFQATT; CDR2 reads SNEGSKA (reference sequence). Between the trimmed V and J ends, which lost 1 base and 9 bases, there was a span of 13 bases. The CDR3 has 13 residues. The chain's CDR3 is CSARGQLVFEQFF. CDR3 nucleotide sequence: TGCAGTGCTAGAGGGCAACTAGTATTTGAGCAGTTCTTC.

This clonotype was detected only a few times. V and J are TRBV7-2 and TRBJ1-5, with no clear D. The CDR3 is made up of 16 amino acids. With 0 bases removed from V and 7 bases from J, the gap between germline ends came to 16 bases. Germline CDR1 is SGHTA and CDR2 is FQGNSA. The CDR3 here is CASSLAPRAAGQPQHF. Here the CDR3 DNA reads TGTGCCAGCAGCTTAGCACCCCGAGCCGCGGGGCAGCCCCAGCATTTT.

This clonotype occurred many times. The chain combines TRBV28 with TRBJ2-3, with 8 bases identical to TRBD2. V gave up 5 bases and J gave up 1 base; unmatched junction bases: 2. The germline V gene encodes CDR1 MDHEN and CDR2 SYDVKM. The length of the CDR3 is 14 residues. This chain's CDR3 is CASSTSGRTDTQYF. In nucleotides, the CDR3 is TGTGCCAGCAGTACTAGCGGACGCACAGATACGCAGTATTTT.

This clonotype has more than one count but fewer than ten. The chain uses TRBV28 and TRBJ1-1; D call uncertain. The CDR3 runs to 12 residues. Per germline, CDR1 MDHEN and CDR2 SYDVKM. The V end was cut by 7 bases, the J end by 2 bases, with 8 bases between. This CDR3 reads CASKPSNTEAFF. CDR3 DNA sequence: TGTGCCAGCAAACCGTCCAACACTGAAGCTTTCTTT.